This TCR beta chain was recovered during a study of cytomegalovirus exposure and HLA in healthy donors. Study conclusions and caveats: Most TCR sequences proved rare, with some public TCRs found in many donors. The CMV antigen specificity of a few CMV-associated chains was confirmed through in vitro analysis. The study labeled around 160 TCR beta chains cytomegalovirus-associated.

Profiled with immunoSEQ multiplex PCR; TCRdb holds only in-frame clones, not every one. The sample contains about 160,000 clones, over 80% of which appear only once. About this clone: Its antigen is currently unknown.

Germline lookup yields CDR1 MNHEY and CDR2 SVGAGI. V was pared by 7 bases and J by 0 bases, with 10 bases between. CDR3 length: 14 residues. This chain connects TRBV6-5 to TRBJ1-3; perhaps TRBD1 as D (6 bases). This TCR was recovered from a man between 25 and 39 years old in good health and CMV-seropositive. Sequencing was done on a sample of PBMCs. The CDR3 bases are TGTGCCAGCACGGGGGGCCCCTCTGGAAACACCATATATTTT. It is translated as CASTGGPSGNTIYF.